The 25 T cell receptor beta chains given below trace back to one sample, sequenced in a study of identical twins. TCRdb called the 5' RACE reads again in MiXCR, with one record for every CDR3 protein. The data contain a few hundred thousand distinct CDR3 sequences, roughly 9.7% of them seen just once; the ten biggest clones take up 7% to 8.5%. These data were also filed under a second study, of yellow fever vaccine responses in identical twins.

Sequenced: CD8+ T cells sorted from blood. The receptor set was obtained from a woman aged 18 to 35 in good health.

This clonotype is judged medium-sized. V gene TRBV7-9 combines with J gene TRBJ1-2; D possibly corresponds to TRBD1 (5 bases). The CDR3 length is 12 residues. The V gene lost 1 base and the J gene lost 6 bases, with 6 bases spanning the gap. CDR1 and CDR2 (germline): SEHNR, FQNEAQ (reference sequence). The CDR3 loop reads CASSLEGDGYTF. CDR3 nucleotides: TGTGCCAGCAGCTTAGAAGGGGATGGCTACACCTTC. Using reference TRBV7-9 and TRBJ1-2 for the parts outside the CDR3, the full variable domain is DTGVSQNPRHKITKRGQNVTFRCDPISEHNRLYWYRQTLGQGPEFLTYFQNEAQLEKSRLLSDRFSAERPKGSFSTLEIQRTEQGDSAMYLCASSLEGDGYTFGSGTRLTVV.

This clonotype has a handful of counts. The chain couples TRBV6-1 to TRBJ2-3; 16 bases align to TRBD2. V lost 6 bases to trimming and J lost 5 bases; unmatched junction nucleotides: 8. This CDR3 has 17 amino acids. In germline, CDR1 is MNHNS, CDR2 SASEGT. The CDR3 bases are TGTGCCAGCAGGGGGGGACTAGCGGGAGGGTTTTTAGATACGCAGTATTTT. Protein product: CASRGGLAGGFLDTQYF.

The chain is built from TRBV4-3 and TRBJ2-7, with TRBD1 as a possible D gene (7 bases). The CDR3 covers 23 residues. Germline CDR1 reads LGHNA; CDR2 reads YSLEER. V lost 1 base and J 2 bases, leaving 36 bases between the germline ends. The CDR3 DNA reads TGCGCCAGCAGCCAAGGGGAGGAATTCGACAGGGCCGTCCTAGGCTTTATCACCTACGAGCAGTACTTC. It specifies CASSQGEEFDRAVLGFITYEQYF.

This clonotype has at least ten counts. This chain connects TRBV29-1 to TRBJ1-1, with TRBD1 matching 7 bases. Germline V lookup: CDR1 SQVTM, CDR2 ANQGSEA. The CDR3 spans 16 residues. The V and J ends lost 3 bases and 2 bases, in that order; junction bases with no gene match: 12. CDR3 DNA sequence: TGCAGCGTTGAGCTTGGCGGGACAGAGCCCAACACTGAAGCTTTCTTT. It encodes CSVELGGTEPNTEAFF. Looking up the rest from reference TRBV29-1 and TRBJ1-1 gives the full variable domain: SAVISQKPSRDICQRGTSLTIQCQVDSQVTMMFWYRQQPGQSLTLIATANQGSEATYESGFVIDKFPISRPNLTFSTLTVSNMSPEDSSIYLCSVELGGTEPNTEAFFGQGTRLTVV.

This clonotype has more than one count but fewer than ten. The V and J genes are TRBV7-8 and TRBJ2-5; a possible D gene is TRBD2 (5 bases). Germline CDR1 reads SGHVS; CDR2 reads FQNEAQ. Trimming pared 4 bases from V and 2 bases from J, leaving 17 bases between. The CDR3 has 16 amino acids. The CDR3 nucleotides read TGTGCCAGCAGCTCCCTGACTCCCCGGGGACAAGAGACCCAGTACTTC. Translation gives CASSSLTPRGQETQYF.

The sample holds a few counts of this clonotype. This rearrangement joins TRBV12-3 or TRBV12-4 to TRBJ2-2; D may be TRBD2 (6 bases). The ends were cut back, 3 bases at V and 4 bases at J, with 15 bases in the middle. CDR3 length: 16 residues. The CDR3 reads CASSFGLGEVTGELFF. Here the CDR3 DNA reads TGTGCCAGCAGTTTTGGGCTGGGGGAGGTCACCGGGGAGCTGTTTTTT.

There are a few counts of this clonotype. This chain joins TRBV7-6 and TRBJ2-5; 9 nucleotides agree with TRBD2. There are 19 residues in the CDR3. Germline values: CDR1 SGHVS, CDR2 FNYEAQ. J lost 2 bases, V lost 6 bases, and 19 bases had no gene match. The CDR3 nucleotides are TGTGCCAGCAGTTCATACCCGGGGTTAGCGGGAGTGGGACAAGAGACCCAGTACTTC. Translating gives CASSSYPGLAGVGQETQYF.

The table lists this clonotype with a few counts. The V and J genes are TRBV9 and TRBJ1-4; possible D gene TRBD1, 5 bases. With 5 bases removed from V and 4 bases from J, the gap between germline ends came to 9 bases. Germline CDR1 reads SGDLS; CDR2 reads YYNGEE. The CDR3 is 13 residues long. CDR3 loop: CASSSGDNEKLFF. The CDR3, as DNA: TGTGCCAGCAGTTCGGGGGATAATGAAAAACTGTTTTTT.

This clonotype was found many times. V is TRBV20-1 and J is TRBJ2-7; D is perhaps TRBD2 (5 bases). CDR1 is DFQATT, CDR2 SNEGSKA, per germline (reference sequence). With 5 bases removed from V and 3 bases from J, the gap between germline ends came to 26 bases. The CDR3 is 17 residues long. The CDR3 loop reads CSAGGPQEAISIYEQYF. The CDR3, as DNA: TGCAGTGCTGGAGGCCCGCAGGAGGCGATATCAATCTACGAGCAGTACTTC.

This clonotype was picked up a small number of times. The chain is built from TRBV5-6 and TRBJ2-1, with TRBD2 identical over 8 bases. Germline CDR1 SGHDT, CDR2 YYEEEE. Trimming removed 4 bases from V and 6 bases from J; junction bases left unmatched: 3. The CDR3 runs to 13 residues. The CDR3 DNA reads TGTGCCAGCAGCCCTGGGACTAGCAATGAGCAGTTCTTC. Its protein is CASSPGTSNEQFF.

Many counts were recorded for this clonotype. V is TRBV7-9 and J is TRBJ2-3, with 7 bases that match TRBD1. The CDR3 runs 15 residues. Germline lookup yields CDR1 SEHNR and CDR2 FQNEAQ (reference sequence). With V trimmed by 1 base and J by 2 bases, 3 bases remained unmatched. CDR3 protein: CASSLEGALTDTQYF. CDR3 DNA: TGTGCCAGCAGCTTAGAGGGGGCCCTCACAGATACGCAGTATTTT. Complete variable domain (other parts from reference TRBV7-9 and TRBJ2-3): DTGVSQNPRHKITKRGQNVTFRCDPISEHNRLYWYRQTLGQGPEFLTYFQNEAQLEKSRLLSDRFSAERPKGSFSTLEIQRTEQGDSAMYLCASSLEGALTDTQYFGPGTRLTVL.

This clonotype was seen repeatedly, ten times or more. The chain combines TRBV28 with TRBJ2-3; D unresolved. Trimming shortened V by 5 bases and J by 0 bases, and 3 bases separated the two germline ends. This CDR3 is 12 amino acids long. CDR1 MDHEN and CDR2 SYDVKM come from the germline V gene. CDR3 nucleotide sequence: TGTGCCAGCAGTACTAGCACAGATACGCAGTATTTT. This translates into CASSTSTDTQYF.

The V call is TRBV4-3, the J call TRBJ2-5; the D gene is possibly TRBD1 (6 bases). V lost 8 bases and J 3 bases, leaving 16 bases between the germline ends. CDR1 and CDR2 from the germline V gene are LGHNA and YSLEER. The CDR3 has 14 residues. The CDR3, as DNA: TGCGCCAGCTCGAACCGGGACATGGAAGAGACCCAGTACTTC. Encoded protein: CASSNRDMEETQYF.

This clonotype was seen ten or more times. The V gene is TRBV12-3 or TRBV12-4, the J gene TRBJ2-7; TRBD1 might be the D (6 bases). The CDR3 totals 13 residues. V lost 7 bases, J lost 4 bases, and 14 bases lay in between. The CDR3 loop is CASTSGAIYEQYF. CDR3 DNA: TGTGCCAGCACCTCAGGGGCAATTTACGAGCAGTACTTC.

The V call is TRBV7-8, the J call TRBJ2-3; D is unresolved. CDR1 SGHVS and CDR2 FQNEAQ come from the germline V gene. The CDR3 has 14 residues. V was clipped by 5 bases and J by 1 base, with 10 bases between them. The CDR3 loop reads CASSPLLGTDTQYF. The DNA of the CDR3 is TGTGCCAGCAGCCCTTTATTAGGCACAGATACGCAGTATTTT.

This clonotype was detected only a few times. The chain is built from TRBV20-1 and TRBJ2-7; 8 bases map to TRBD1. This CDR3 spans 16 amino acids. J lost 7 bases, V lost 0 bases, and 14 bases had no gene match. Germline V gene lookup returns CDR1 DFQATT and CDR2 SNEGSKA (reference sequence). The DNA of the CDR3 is TGCAGTGCTAGAGATCTCGAGGACAGGGATTTTTGGGAGCAGTACTTC. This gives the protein CSARDLEDRDFWEQYF.

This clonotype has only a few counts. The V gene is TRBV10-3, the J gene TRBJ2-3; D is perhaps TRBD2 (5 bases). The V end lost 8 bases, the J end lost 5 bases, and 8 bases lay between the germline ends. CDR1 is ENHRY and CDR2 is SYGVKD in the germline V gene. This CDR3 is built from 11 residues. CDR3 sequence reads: CAISAGDTQYF. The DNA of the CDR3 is TGTGCCATCTCGGCGGGAGATACGCAGTATTTT.

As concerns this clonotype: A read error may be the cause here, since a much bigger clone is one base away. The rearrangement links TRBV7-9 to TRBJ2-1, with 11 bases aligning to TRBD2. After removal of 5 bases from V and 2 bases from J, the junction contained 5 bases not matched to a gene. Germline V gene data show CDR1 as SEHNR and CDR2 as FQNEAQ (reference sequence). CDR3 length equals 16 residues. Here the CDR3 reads CASSAQTSGAYNEQFF. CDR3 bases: TGTGCCAGCAGCGCCCAGACTAGCGGGGCCTACAATGAGCAGTTCTTC.

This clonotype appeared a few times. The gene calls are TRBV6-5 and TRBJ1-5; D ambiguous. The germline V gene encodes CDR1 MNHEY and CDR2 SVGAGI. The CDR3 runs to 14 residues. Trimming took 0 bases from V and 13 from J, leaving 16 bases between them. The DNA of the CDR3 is TGTGCCAGCAGTTACTCGAGAGCCCCAGGAGATCAGCATTTT. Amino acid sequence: CASSYSRAPGDQHF.

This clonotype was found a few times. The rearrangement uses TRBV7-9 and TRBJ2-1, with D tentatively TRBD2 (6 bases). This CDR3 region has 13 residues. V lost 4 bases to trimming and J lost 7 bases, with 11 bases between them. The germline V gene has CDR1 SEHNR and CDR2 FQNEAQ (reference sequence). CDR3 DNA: TGTGCCAGCAGCTCTAGCGTCAGGAATGAGCAGTTCTTC. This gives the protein CASSSSVRNEQFF.

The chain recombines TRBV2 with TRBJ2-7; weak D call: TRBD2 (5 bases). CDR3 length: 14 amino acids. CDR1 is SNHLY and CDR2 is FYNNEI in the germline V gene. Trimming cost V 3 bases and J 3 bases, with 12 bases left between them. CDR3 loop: CASSDRTGVYEQYF. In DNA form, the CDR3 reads TGTGCCAGCAGTGATAGGACTGGGGTCTACGAGCAGTACTTC.

CDR3 sequence: CASSQDLGGGHNEQFF. CDR3 sequence (DNA): TGTGCCAGCAGCCAAGATCTTGGCGGGGGCCACAATGAGCAGTTCTTC. The chain combines TRBV3-1 with TRBJ2-1, with a possible D match to TRBD2 (7 bases). The ends were cut back, 0 bases at V and 5 bases at J, with 14 bases in the middle. Germline lookup yields CDR1 LGHDT and CDR2 YNNKEL (reference sequence). The CDR3 loop spans 16 amino acids.

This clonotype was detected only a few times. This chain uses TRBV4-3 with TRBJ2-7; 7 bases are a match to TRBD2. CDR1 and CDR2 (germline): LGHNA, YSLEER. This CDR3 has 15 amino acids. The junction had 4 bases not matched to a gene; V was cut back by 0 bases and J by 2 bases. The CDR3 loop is CASSQDRGDPYEQYF. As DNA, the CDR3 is TGCGCCAGCAGCCAAGATCGGGGGGACCCCTACGAGCAGTACTTC.

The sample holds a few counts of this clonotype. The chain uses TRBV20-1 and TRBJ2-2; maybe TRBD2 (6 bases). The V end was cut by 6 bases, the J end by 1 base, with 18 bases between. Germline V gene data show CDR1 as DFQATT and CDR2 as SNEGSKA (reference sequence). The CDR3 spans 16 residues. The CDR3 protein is CSADGTYTLNTGELFF. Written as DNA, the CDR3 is TGCAGTGCAGACGGGACTTACACATTGAACACCGGGGAGCTGTTTTTT.

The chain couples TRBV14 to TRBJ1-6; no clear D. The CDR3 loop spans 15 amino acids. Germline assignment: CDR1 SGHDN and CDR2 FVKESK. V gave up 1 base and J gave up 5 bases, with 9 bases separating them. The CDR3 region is CASSQGFADNSPLHF. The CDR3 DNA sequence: TGTGCCAGCAGCCAAGGGTTTGCAGATAATTCACCCCTCCACTTT. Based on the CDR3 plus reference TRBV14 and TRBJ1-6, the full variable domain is EAGVTQFPSHSVIEKGQTVTLRCDPISGHDNLYWYRRVMGKEIKFLLHFVKESKQDESGMPNNRFLAERTGGTYSTLKVQPAELEDSGVYFCASSQGFADNSPLHFGNGTRLTVT.